This section outlines one T cell receptor (beta chain) sequence together with its context. Antigen specificity is unknown. Sequencing was performed with immunoSEQ multiplex PCR; in TCRdb, only in-frame clones are kept and a portion is missing. The sample lists about 66,000 clones; about 85% were seen once. The sample belongs to a study of OX40 agonist ivuxolimab in advanced cancers. At the level of the study: Those enrolled were roughly 80% male, with a mean age of around 57 years and ages from 23 to 79. Findings of the study overall: Expanded clones were, on average, more numerous in CD8+ T cells than in CD4+. CD4+ and CD8+ T cells in blood underwent clonal expansion by week 6 at 0.1 to 3.0 mg/kg.

Collection of blood occurred at baseline, at cycle 4 day 1, and at cycle 7 day 1. The receptor's source is an adult with an advanced solid tumor such as melanoma, head and neck, liver or kidney cancer. The sequencing here drew on CD4+ or CD8+ T cells sorted from blood, taken in a trial of the OX40 agonist ivuxolimab.

The CDR3 DNA reads TGCGCCAGCAGCTGGTTACAGGGTGATCAAGAGACCCAGTACTTC. Its translation: CASSWLQGDQETQYF. This sequence joins TRBV5-1 and TRBJ2-5; D is perhaps TRBD1 (6 bases). This CDR3 has 15 amino acids. The germline CDR1 and CDR2 sequences are SGHRS and YFSETQ. Trimming pared 3 bases from V and 2 bases from J, leaving 14 bases between.